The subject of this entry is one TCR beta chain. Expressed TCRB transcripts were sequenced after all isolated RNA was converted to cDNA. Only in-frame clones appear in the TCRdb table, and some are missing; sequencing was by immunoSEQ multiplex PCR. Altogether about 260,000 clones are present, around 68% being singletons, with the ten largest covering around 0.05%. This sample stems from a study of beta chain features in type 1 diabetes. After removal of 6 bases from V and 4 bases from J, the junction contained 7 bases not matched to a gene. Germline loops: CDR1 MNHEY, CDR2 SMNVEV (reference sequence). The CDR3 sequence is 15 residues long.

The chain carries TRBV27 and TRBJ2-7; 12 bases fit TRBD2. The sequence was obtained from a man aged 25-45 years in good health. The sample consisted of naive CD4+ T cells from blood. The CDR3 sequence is CASSKLAGGLYEQYF. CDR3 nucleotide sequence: TGTGCCAGCAGCAAACTAGCGGGAGGTTTATACGAGCAGTACTTC.